Listed here are 28 T cell receptor beta chains from one sample, sequenced in a study of blood T cell repertoires in COVID-19. Libraries were prepared by immunoSEQ multiplex PCR; TCRdb keeps only in-frame clonotypes and omits some of them. The sample includes around 210,000 clones, about 82% seen only once; the top ten take approximately 0.9%. What was sequenced was peripheral blood. Every receptor here comes from a man in his 60s with COVID-19, enrolled during active disease.

The CDR3 nucleotides are TGTGCCAGCAGCCAAGATTGGGACAGGTCGGAGAATGGCTACACCTTC. Its protein product is CASSQDWDRSENGYTF. This chain connects TRBV3-1 (or the pseudogene TRBV3-2) to TRBJ1-2, with 8 bases that match TRBD1. This CDR3 region has 16 residues. V dropped 0 bases and J dropped 6; count of bases not matched to a gene: 9. Germline V gene sequence: CDR1 LGHDT, CDR2 YNNKEL (reference sequence).

The genes are TRBV12-3 or TRBV12-4 and TRBJ1-1; 7 bases line up with TRBD1. The CDR3 length is 11 residues. Unmatched junction bases numbered 3, after V lost 6 bases and J lost 8 bases. The CDR3 coding sequence is TGTGCCAGCAGCCTGACAGGGGAAGCTTTCTTT. Translating it yields CASSLTGEAFF.

The rearrangement links TRBV6-5 to TRBJ2-7; TRBD1 aligns across 7 bases. Germline V gives CDR1 MNHEY, CDR2 SVGAGI. The CDR3 runs 12 residues. J was trimmed by 0 bases and V by 10 bases; bases with no gene match: 3. CDR3: CATRDSSYEQYF. CDR3 DNA sequence: TGTGCCACCCGGGACAGCTCCTACGAGCAGTACTTC.

This chain connects TRBV5-1 to TRBJ2-7; 7 bases are shared with TRBD1. This CDR3 is built from 13 residues. V gave up 5 bases and J gave up 4 bases; unmatched junction bases: 6. Germline CDR1 is SGHRS and CDR2 is YFSETQ. CDR3: CASSSTGEYEQYF. Written as DNA, the CDR3 is TGCGCCAGCAGTTCTACAGGGGAGTACGAGCAGTACTTC.

The V call is TRBV10-1, the J call TRBJ1-5, with D possibly matching TRBD1 (6 bases). CDR3 size: 11 residues. V lost 6 bases and J lost 11, with 11 bases in between. CDR1 WNHNN and CDR2 SYGVQD come from the germline V gene (reference sequence). In DNA, the CDR3 is TGCGCCAGCAGAAGACCAGGGGCCCAGCATTTT. Its protein product is CASRRPGAQHF.

The rearrangement links TRBV5-4 to TRBJ2-3, with a possible D match to TRBD1 (6 bases). Germline assignment: CDR1 SGHNT and CDR2 YYREEE (reference sequence). CDR3 size: 14 residues. V lost 4 bases and J 5 bases, leaving 14 bases between the germline ends. The CDR3 protein is CASSPSGAGDTQYF. CDR3 bases: TGTGCCAGCAGCCCGTCAGGGGCGGGAGATACGCAGTATTTT. Drawing the rest from reference TRBV5-4 and TRBJ2-3, the complete variable domain is ETGVTQSPTHLIKTRGQQVTLRCSSQSGHNTVSWYQQALGQGPQFIFQYYREEENGRGNFPPRFSGLQFPNYSSELNVNALELDDSALYLCASSPSGAGDTQYFGPGTRLTVL.

The rearrangement uses TRBV18 and TRBJ2-7, with TRBD2 as a possible D gene (7 bases). Between the trimmed V and J ends, which lost 6 bases and 0 bases, there was a span of 15 bases. The germline gives CDR1 KGHSH, CDR2 LQKENI. This CDR3 contains 15 residues. As DNA, the CDR3 is TGTGCCAGCTCCCAGGGGAGGGGTTCCTCCTACGAGCAGTACTTC. As protein: CASSQGRGSSYEQYF.

CDR3 region: CASRQWEGNTIYF. CDR3 nucleotide sequence: TGTGCCAGCAGACAATGGGAGGGAAACACCATATATTTT. The chain joins TRBV12-3 or TRBV12-4 to TRBJ1-3; D gene uncertain. V was trimmed by 6 bases and J by 4 bases, leaving 10 bases between them. This CDR3 comprises 13 residues.

The chain recombines TRBV19 with TRBJ1-1; D remains ambiguous. Germline CDR1 and CDR2: LNHDA and SQIVND (reference sequence). The CDR3 extends over 13 amino acids. V was clipped by 1 base and J by 1 base, with 4 bases between them. Here the CDR3 DNA reads TGTGCCAGTAGTATAGGCAGGAACACTGAAGCTTTCTTT. Protein: CASSIGRNTEAFF.

As regards this clone: This specimen includes other DNA sequences encoding the same CDR3. The chain couples TRBV2 to TRBJ1-5, with D perhaps matching TRBD1 (6 bases). The germline CDR1 and CDR2 sequences are SNHLY and FYNNEI. This CDR3 is built from 15 residues. The V gene lost 5 bases and the J gene lost 0 bases, with 11 bases spanning the gap. The chain's CDR3 is CASSSTGFSNQPQHF. CDR3 nucleotide sequence: TGTGCCAGCAGTTCCACAGGGTTTAGCAATCAGCCCCAGCATTTT.

J is TRBJ1-3 and V is TRBV5-1, with D perhaps matching TRBD1 (5 bases). V was cut by 4 bases and J by 0 bases, with 14 bases left in between. The CDR3 covers 16 residues. Germline V gene data show CDR1 as SGHRS and CDR2 as YFSETQ. Here the CDR3 DNA reads TGCGCCAGCAGCATCTCACCTCAGGGCTCTGGAAACACCATATATTTT. Its translation is CASSISPQGSGNTIYF.

The chain has TRBV24-1 and TRBJ1-5; TRBD1 might be the D (5 bases). CDR1 and CDR2 from the germline V gene are KGHDR and SFDVKD. The CDR3 covers 15 residues. The germline V and J ends were trimmed by 0 bases and 7 bases, with 12 bases remaining between them. CDR3 sequence reads: CATSDLHPGRQPQHF. CDR3 bases: TGTGCCACCAGTGATTTGCACCCAGGGAGGCAGCCCCAGCATTTT.

V usage is TRBV28 and J usage is TRBJ1-5; 7 bases align to TRBD1. Germline assignment: CDR1 MDHEN and CDR2 SYDVKM. After removal of 3 bases from V and 3 bases from J, the junction contained 5 bases not matched to a gene. CDR3 length equals 15 residues. In DNA, the CDR3 is TGTGCCAGCAGTTTTCGAGGGGGCAACAATCAGCCCCAGCATTTT. This encodes CASSFRGGNNQPQHF.

In the case of this clone: This sample also contains other DNA sequences that code for the same CDR3. The V gene is TRBV27, the J gene TRBJ1-5, with D possibly being TRBD1 (6 bases). Germline V gene sequence: CDR1 MNHEY, CDR2 SMNVEV (reference sequence). This CDR3 is 14 amino acids long. The V gene lost 0 bases and the J gene lost 4 bases, with 7 bases spanning the gap. CDR3 sequence reads: CASSLSQGNQPQHF. DNA for the CDR3: TGTGCCAGCAGTTTATCACAGGGAAATCAGCCCCAGCATTTT.

V is TRBV4-2 and J is TRBJ2-1; 7 positions match TRBD2. J gave up 6 bases and V 0 bases, and 8 bases lay outside the gene matches. Germline CDR1 is LGHNA and CDR2 is YNFKEQ. The CDR3 has 16 residues. The CDR3 spells CASSQDFSGIGNEQFF. As DNA, the CDR3 is TGTGCCAGCAGCCAAGACTTCAGCGGGATTGGCAATGAGCAGTTCTTC.

The genes are TRBV7-2 and TRBJ2-3; 10 bases are shared with TRBD2. The CDR3 totals 17 residues. The germline gives CDR1 SGHTA, CDR2 FQGNSA. The V and J ends lost 6 bases and 5 bases, in that order; junction bases with no gene match: 14. The CDR3 is CASSLGAVAGGLDTQYF. For the CDR3, the DNA is TGTGCCAGCAGTTTGGGAGCGGTAGCGGGAGGTCTAGATACGCAGTATTTT. The full variable domain, rest sourced from reference TRBV7-2 and TRBJ2-3, is GAGVSQSPSNKVTEKGKDVELRCDPISGHTALYWYRQSLGQGLEFLIYFQGNSAPDKSGLPSDRFSAERTGGSVSTLTIQRTQQEDSAVYLCASSLGAVAGGLDTQYFGPGTRLTVL.

This chain joins TRBV20-1 and TRBJ2-7; the match to TRBD2 covers 7 bases. V shed 3 bases and J 4 bases; nucleotides not matched to a gene: 21. CDR1 is DFQATT and CDR2 is SNEGSKA in the germline V gene (reference sequence). The CDR3 is 18 residues long. Written as DNA, the CDR3 is TGCAGTGCTAGTCCGACGGGACTCCGGGGGGAGATCGGATACGAGCAGTACTTC. Residues: CSASPTGLRGEIGYEQYF.

CDR3 in amino acids: CSVEVLSSGNTIYF. In nucleotides, the CDR3 is TGCAGCGTTGAAGTCCTGAGCTCTGGAAACACCATATATTTT. This chain joins TRBV29-1 and TRBJ1-3; D gene unclear. Germline CDR1 SQVTM, CDR2 ANQGSEA. The CDR3 sequence is 14 residues long. Between the trimmed V and J ends, which lost 1 base and 0 bases, there was a span of 7 bases.

The rearrangement uses TRBV27 and TRBJ1-2; 10 nucleotides match TRBD1. The CDR3 covers 14 residues. CDR1 is MNHEY and CDR2 is SMNVEV in the germline V gene (reference sequence). With V trimmed by 3 bases and J by 6 bases, 4 bases remained unmatched. The DNA of the CDR3 is TGTGCCAGCAGTTTGGCCGGGACAGGGGATGGCTACACCTTC. Protein product: CASSLAGTGDGYTF.

This clone has only a few counts. The chain combines TRBV6-5 with TRBJ2-7; TRBD2 matches at 7 bases. The V and J ends lost 0 bases and 1 base, in that order; junction bases with no gene match: 3. The V gene's germline CDR1 is MNHEY and CDR2 SVGAGI. CDR3 size: 15 residues. CDR3 sequence: CASSYSSGGSYEQYF. The CDR3 DNA reads TGTGCCAGCAGTTACTCGTCGGGAGGATCCTACGAGCAGTACTTC.

The gene calls are TRBV3-1 (or the pseudogene TRBV3-2) and TRBJ1-1; D unresolved. The CDR3 loop spans 13 amino acids. Germline CDR1 LGHDT, CDR2 YNNKEL (reference sequence). Trimming left V 4 bases short and J 6 bases short, with 12 bases between. CDR3: CASSPGWEAEAFF. The CDR3 DNA is TGTGCCAGCAGCCCGGGATGGGAGGCTGAAGCTTTCTTT.

V usage is TRBV30 and J usage is TRBJ1-1; D ambiguous. The CDR3 has 13 residues. With 3 bases removed from V and 1 base from J, the gap between germline ends came to 9 bases. From germline, CDR1 is GTSNPN and CDR2 SVGIG (reference sequence). CDR3 nucleotide sequence: TGTGCCTGGAGGAGTAACTGGAACACTGAAGCTTTCTTT. This codes for CAWRSNWNTEAFF.

The chain is built from TRBV18 and TRBJ2-2; maybe TRBD2 (5 bases). Trimming removed 2 bases from V and 1 base from J, with 14 bases in between. CDR1 KGHSH and CDR2 LQKENI come from the germline V gene. This CDR3 is 17 amino acids long. CDR3 sequence reads: CASSPVKPGLNTGELFF. CDR3 bases: TGTGCCAGCTCACCAGTCAAGCCAGGACTGAACACCGGGGAGCTGTTTTTT.

J is TRBJ2-6 and V is TRBV28; 7 bases match TRBD1. The CDR3 is 14 residues long. In germline, CDR1 is MDHEN, CDR2 SYDVKM. The ends lost 6 bases at V and 2 bases at J; junction bases unmatched: 1. The CDR3 region is CASSTGAGANVLTF. In nucleotides, the CDR3 is TGTGCCAGCAGCACAGGGGCTGGGGCCAACGTCCTGACTTTC.

In this sample, this clone turned up once. The V and J genes are TRBV27 and TRBJ1-5; D is unclear. V was shortened by 3 bases and J by 0 bases, with 9 bases between the two germline ends. Germline loops: CDR1 MNHEY, CDR2 SMNVEV (reference sequence). This CDR3 is 15 amino acids long. The CDR3 DNA follows: TGTGCCAGCAGTTTGGCGGCGTATAGCAATCAGCCCCAGCATTTT. This gives the protein CASSLAAYSNQPQHF.

V is TRBV28 and J is TRBJ2-7; the D gene is possibly TRBD2 (5 bases). The germline V gene encodes CDR1 MDHEN and CDR2 SYDVKM. This CDR3 region has 12 residues. Trimming took 6 bases from V and 4 from J, leaving 10 bases between them. CDR3: CASRTPGYEQYF. CDR3 nucleotides: TGTGCCAGCAGGACCCCGGGGTACGAGCAGTACTTC.

This clone was found a few times. This rearrangement joins TRBV10-1 to TRBJ2-1, with 9 bases fitting TRBD1. Germline CDR1 is WNHNN and CDR2 is SYGVQD (reference sequence). CDR3 length: 15 amino acids. V lost 3 bases to trimming and J lost 6 bases; unmatched junction nucleotides: 6. CDR3 in amino acids: CASSDPGTGSNEQFF. For the CDR3, the DNA is TGCGCCAGCAGTGACCCCGGGACAGGGAGCAATGAGCAGTTCTTC.

The CDR3, as DNA: TGTGCCAGCAGCCAGTTTATAGCGGGAGGGGATACGCAGTATTTT. It codes for CASSQFIAGGDTQYF. This chain joins TRBV3-1 (or the pseudogene TRBV3-2) and TRBJ2-3, with 11 bases aligning to TRBD2. This CDR3 region has 15 residues. Germline CDR1 reads LGHDT; CDR2 reads YNNKEL (reference sequence). V shed 3 bases and J 6 bases; nucleotides not matched to a gene: 5.